This T cell receptor (beta chain) originates from a study of T-cell reconstitution after alpha-beta-depleted transplantation in children. Unique molecular identifiers featured in how the TCRbeta library was prepared. MiXCR was run by TCRdb on the PCR reads, yielding one entry per CDR3 protein. Of about 540,000 distinct CDR3 sequences listed, more than 20% were seen once; the top ten hold around a third. Germline CDR1 is MGHDK and CDR2 is SYGVNS. V lost 3 bases to trimming and J lost 1 base, with 7 bases between them. CDR3 size: 14 residues. Comments on this clonotype: Its antigen is currently unknown.

Findings of the study overall: There were some patients whose high TCRbeta diversity at day 60 came from surviving recipient T cells and thymic progenitors. At one year after transplant, newly produced T cells mostly accounted for T-cell counts and diversity. Expanded clones from the graft, numbering several hundred, reportedly supplied alpha-beta T cells about two months after transplant.

The origin of this receptor is a boy in the first two years of life with Wiskott-Aldrich syndrome, due to receive a stem cell transplant. V usage is TRBV25-1 and J usage is TRBJ2-1; D gene uncertain. Sequencing used PBMCs, obtained before TCRalphabeta/CD19-depleted stem cell transplant. The DNA of the CDR3 is TGTGCCAGCAGTGATGAGCAGTCCTACAATGAGCAGTTCTTC. It translates to CASSDEQSYNEQFF.